Presented here are 31 T cell receptor beta chains from one specimen sequenced in a study of CD8+CD57+ T cells in acquired aplastic anemia. Only patients with CD8+CD57+ cell expansion on flow cytometry were chosen for sequencing. Genomic DNA was employed as the template in profiling TCR beta VDJ and CDR3. TCRdb recomputed calls from the reads with MiXCR, one row per CDR3 protein. The table has about 120,000 distinct CDR3 sequences, roughly 55% seen once. The specimen was sorted CD4+, CD8+, or CD8+CD57+ T cells (not recorded which) from PBMCs. Receptor source: a human donor with aplastic anemia.

This CDR3 reads CASSLSEQPNSPLHF. CDR3 in DNA: TGTGCCAGCAGCTTGTCAGAGCAGCCTAATTCACCCCTCCACTTT. The rearrangement joins TRBV7-8 to TRBJ1-6, with D uncertain. Germline V CDR1 and CDR2: SGHVS, FQNEAQ. The CDR3 covers 15 residues. V lost 3 bases to trimming and J lost 6 bases, with 12 bases between them.

The genes are TRBV28 and TRBJ2-7; D is undetermined. CDR1 MDHEN and CDR2 SYDVKM come from the germline V gene. This CDR3 has 12 amino acids. Trimming took 3 bases from V and 9 from J, leaving 12 bases between them. The CDR3 coding sequence is TGTGCCAGCAGTTTTCGAATTGTGAGGCAGTACTTC. Translated, it gives CASSFRIVRQYF.

With respect to this clonotype: Sequence at one end of the junction differs from germline and may be a read error. The CDR3 coding sequence is TGTGCCACAAGTGGCACAGGGGGGGCTGAAGCTTTCTTT. This encodes CATSGTGGAEAFF. This chain uses TRBV24-1 with TRBJ1-1, with 8 bases fitting TRBD1. Looked up from germline, CDR1 is KGHDR and CDR2 is SFDVKD. The CDR3 covers 13 residues.

The rearrangement uses TRBV4-3 and TRBJ2-2, with TRBD2 matching over 10 bases. The CDR3 length is 16 residues. Germline V gives CDR1 LGHNA, CDR2 YSLEER. V dropped 5 bases and J dropped 1; count of bases not matched to a gene: 4. The CDR3 loop is CASSKIAGGNTGELFF. CDR3 coding DNA: TGCGCCAGCAGCAAAATAGCGGGGGGGAACACCGGGGAGCTGTTTTTT.

V is TRBV20-1 and J is TRBJ1-1, with a tentative D call TRBD1 (5 bases). Germline CDR1 DFQATT, CDR2 SNEGSKA (reference sequence). V dropped 6 bases and J dropped 7 bases, with 15 bases sitting between them. The CDR3 consists of 12 residues. The CDR3 nucleotides read TGCAGTGCGTCCTCAGGGACCCATGAAGCTTTCTTT. The encoded protein is CSASSGTHEAFF.

The rearrangement joins TRBV25-1 to TRBJ1-2; D is uncertain. V shed 3 bases and J shed 3 bases, with 17 bases lying between them. The CDR3 has 16 residues. The germline V gene encodes CDR1 MGHDK and CDR2 SYGVNS. CDR3 nucleotide sequence: TGTGCCAGCAGTGATTCCCATGGACGGCTGGACTATGGCTACACCTTC. Translating it yields CASSDSHGRLDYGYTF.

On this clonotype itself: This clone may be a read error of a much larger clone one base away. The gene calls are TRBV6-1 and TRBJ2-1, with D possibly being TRBD2 (6 bases). Trimming removed 9 bases at V and 5 bases at J, with 17 bases between. The germline V gene has CDR1 MNHNS and CDR2 SASEGT. The CDR3 length is 14 residues. The CDR3 here is CASGEPGDHNEQFF. The CDR3 DNA follows: TGTGCCAGTGGGGAACCGGGGGACCACAATGAGCAGTTCTTC.

With regard to this clonotype: Since a much larger clone is just one base distant, this may be a read error. Lacking the conserved final phenylalanine or tryptophan, this CDR3 likely reflects a read error. The CDR3 coding sequence is TGTGCCAGCAGCACAGCCTTGGGACTGCCACCGGATACGCAGTATTCT. Its protein is CASSTALGLPPDTQYS. The rearrangement links TRBV11-2 to TRBJ2-3; TRBD2 might be the D (6 bases). The V gene's germline CDR1 is SGHAT and CDR2 FQNNGV. The CDR3 contains 16 residues. The V gene lost 5 bases and the J gene lost 6 bases, with 21 bases spanning the gap.

The chain is built from TRBV20-1 and TRBJ2-1, with D unresolved. The CDR3 has 12 amino acids. Per the germline V gene, CDR1 is DFQATT and CDR2 is SNEGSKA (reference sequence). The ends were cut back, 3 bases at V and 6 bases at J, with 9 bases in the middle. Here the CDR3 reads CSARTPGNEQFF. The DNA of the CDR3 is TGCAGTGCTAGGACCCCGGGCAATGAGCAGTTCTTC.

This clonotype was seen repeatedly, ten times or more. This rearrangement joins TRBV11-1 to TRBJ2-2, with 11 nucleotides matching TRBD2. Germline assignment: CDR1 SGHAT and CDR2 FQDESV (reference sequence). The CDR3 consists of 19 residues. V lost 1 base, J lost 0 bases, and 7 bases stayed unmatched. The CDR3 region has the DNA TGTGCCAGCAGCTTAGTCGGGACTAGCGGAGTCGCGAACACCGGGGAGCTGTTTTTT. It yields the protein CASSLVGTSGVANTGELFF.

The table lists this clonotype with a few counts. The V and J genes are TRBV7-6 and TRBJ2-3, with 10 nucleotides matching TRBD2. Trimming took 2 bases from V and 3 from J; bases not matched to a gene: 14. The CDR3 consists of 19 residues. Germline-derived CDR1 and CDR2 are SGHVS and FNYEAQ. The CDR3 DNA reads as TGTGCCAGCAGCTTAAGTAGCGGGGGGCGCTTAAGGTATACAGATACGCAGTATTTT. Translated: CASSLSSGGRLRYTDTQYF.

V is TRBV6-5 and J is TRBJ1-2; no clear D. Trimming cost V 2 bases and J 2 bases, with 6 bases left between them. The CDR3 totals 13 residues. Germline CDR1 and CDR2: MNHEY and SVGAGI. The CDR3 DNA reads as TGTGCCAGCAGTTACGGCCGGAACTATGGCTACACCTTC. Amino acid sequence: CASSYGRNYGYTF.

The genes are TRBV19 and TRBJ2-1; 16 nucleotides agree with TRBD2. The CDR3 runs 16 residues. The V segment lost 9 bases and the J segment 2 bases; nucleotides outside the gene matches: 4. Germline-derived CDR1 and CDR2 are LNHDA and SQIVND (reference sequence). CDR3 bases: TGTGCCAGCGGGACTAGCGGGGGGGCGGCCTACAATGAGCAGTTCTTC. This sequence encodes CASGTSGGAAYNEQFF.

This clonotype appeared once. CDR3 nucleotides: TGTGCCAGCAGTGTATCGCAGACCTATGGCTACACCTTC. Translated, it gives CASSVSQTYGYTF. This chain uses TRBV2 with TRBJ1-2; no reliable D call. The CDR3 contains 13 residues. Germline V gives CDR1 SNHLY, CDR2 FYNNEI. Trimming took 4 bases from V and 4 from J, leaving 10 bases between them.

This clonotype has only a few counts. The chain has TRBV10-3 and TRBJ2-1; no firm D call. CDR1 and CDR2 (germline): ENHRY, SYGVKD. Trimming shortened V by 6 bases and J by 6 bases, and 9 bases separated the two germline ends. CDR3 length: 12 residues. Here the CDR3 DNA reads TGTGCCATCAGGGCTGAAAGCAATGAGCAGTTCTTC. It specifies CAIRAESNEQFF.

In this sample, this clonotype turned up a few times. The rearrangement joins TRBV15 to TRBJ1-4; D is uncertain. The germline V and J ends were trimmed by 6 bases and 0 bases, with 5 bases remaining between them. CDR1 LNHNV and CDR2 YYDKDF come from the germline V gene (reference sequence). This CDR3 is 13 amino acids long. CDR3 region: CATRAATNEKLFF. CDR3 sequence (DNA): TGTGCCACCAGGGCCGCAACTAATGAAAAACTGTTTTTT. Complete variable domain (other parts from reference TRBV15 and TRBJ1-4): DAMVIQNPRYQVTQFGKPVTLSCSQTLNHNVMYWYQQKSSQAPKLLFHYYDKDFNNEADTPDNFQSRRPNTSFCFLDIRSPGLGDTAMYLCATRAATNEKLFFGSGTQLSVL.

The rearrangement links TRBV12-3 or TRBV12-4 to TRBJ1-1; the D gene is possibly TRBD1 (6 bases). The CDR3 is 13 amino acids. Trimming pared 6 bases from V and 3 bases from J, leaving 11 bases between. This CDR3 is CASRYREDTEAFF. CDR3 coding DNA: TGTGCCAGCAGATACAGGGAGGACACTGAAGCTTTCTTT.

J is TRBJ2-7 and V is TRBV20-1, with D possibly TRBD1 on 6 matching bases. The germline V gene has CDR1 DFQATT and CDR2 SNEGSKA (reference sequence). Trimming shortened V by 0 bases and J by 1 base, and 10 bases separated the two germline ends. The CDR3 has 14 amino acids. CDR3 DNA: TGCAGTGCTAGAGATGCAGGGGTGTCCTACGAGCAGTACTTC. This encodes CSARDAGVSYEQYF.

V gene TRBV10-3 combines with J gene TRBJ2-7; D might be TRBD2 (5 bases). This CDR3 spans 13 amino acids. Deletions cut 10 bases from V and 6 bases from J, with 19 bases between. The V gene's germline CDR1 is ENHRY and CDR2 SYGVKD. Written as DNA, the CDR3 is TGTGCCACCTCCGGACTGGGCTTTGGCGAGCAGTACTTC. Amino acids: CATSGLGFGEQYF.

This clonotype was counted at least ten times. The chain joins TRBV7-9 to TRBJ2-7, with 9 bases identical to TRBD2. Germline CDR1 reads SEHNR; CDR2 reads FQNEAQ (reference sequence). The CDR3 loop spans 15 amino acids. Trimming at V came to 4 bases and at J to 0 bases, leaving 4 bases not matched to a gene. The CDR3 DNA reads as TGTGCCAGCAGCTCATCTAGCGGGAACTCCTACGAGCAGTACTTC. This gives the protein CASSSSSGNSYEQYF.

This clonotype was recorded at least ten times. This chain connects TRBV5-4 to TRBJ1-1; D call uncertain. The CDR3 extends over 12 amino acids. V lost 3 bases to trimming and J lost 4 bases, with 7 bases between them. Germline assignment: CDR1 SGHNT and CDR2 YYREEE (reference sequence). In DNA, the CDR3 is TGTGCCAGCAGCTCGGGAGGCACTGAAGCTTTCTTT. Translation gives CASSSGGTEAFF.

The genes are TRBV2 and TRBJ2-7, with 8 bases aligning to TRBD1. Germline CDR1 reads SNHLY; CDR2 reads FYNNEI. This CDR3 spans 15 amino acids. With 4 bases clipped from V and 3 bases from J, the junction kept 8 bases outside the gene matches. CDR3 in DNA: TGTGCCAGCAGTGGCCGGGACAGGCGTTACTACGAGCAGTACTTC. Protein: CASSGRDRRYYEQYF.

The J gene is TRBJ2-7, the V gene TRBV19, with 8 nucleotides matching TRBD1. The CDR3 spans 16 residues. The germline V gene has CDR1 LNHDA and CDR2 SQIVND (reference sequence). The trim removed 9 bases at V and 6 bases at J, leaving 19 bases unmatched. The CDR3 bases are TGTGCCAGCAGCCAAGGTCCGGCAGGGGGCCATCTCGAGCAGTACTTC. Amino acids: CASSQGPAGGHLEQYF.

V is TRBV10-3 and J is TRBJ2-7, with D tentatively TRBD1 (5 bases). Germline V gene data show CDR1 as ENHRY and CDR2 as SYGVKD. This CDR3 region has 15 residues. V was pared by 7 bases and J by 1 base, with 17 bases between. The chain's CDR3 is CAITQTAAHSYEQYF. DNA of the CDR3: TGTGCCATCACGCAGACAGCCGCCCATTCCTACGAGCAGTACTTC.

The rearrangement joins TRBV19 to TRBJ1-2, with 7 bases fitting TRBD1. Per germline, CDR1 LNHDA and CDR2 SQIVND (reference sequence). The CDR3 spans 15 residues. Trimming removed 5 bases from V and 0 bases from J; junction bases left unmatched: 6. CDR3 nucleotide sequence: TGTGCCAGTAGTCCAGGGACAGACACTAACTATGGCTACACCTTC. Translated: CASSPGTDTNYGYTF.

This clonotype has ten or more counts. The V and J genes are TRBV24-1 and TRBJ2-7, with TRBD1 identical over 7 bases. The trim removed 3 bases at V and 1 base at J, leaving 5 bases unmatched. The germline V gene encodes CDR1 KGHDR and CDR2 SFDVKD. The CDR3 spans 15 residues. The CDR3 bases are TGTGCCACCAGTGATCCACCGACAGGGTCCTACGAGCAGTACTTC. Protein product: CATSDPPTGSYEQYF.

This clonotype came up many times. This rearrangement joins TRBV7-8 to TRBJ1-3; D not certain. The V end lost 0 bases, the J end lost 2 bases, and 11 bases lay between the germline ends. The germline CDR1 and CDR2 sequences are SGHVS and FQNEAQ. The length of the CDR3 is 16 residues. The CDR3 DNA reads as TGTGCCAGCAGCTTAGCCCGGCAGGCAGCTGGAAACACCATATATTTT. Protein sequence: CASSLARQAAGNTIYF.

This clonotype was detected only a few times. The genes are TRBV7-2 and TRBJ1-2; D gene unclear. Trimming shortened V by 4 bases and J by 8 bases, and 11 bases separated the two germline ends. Germline CDR1 and CDR2: SGHTA and FQGNSA. The CDR3 has 12 amino acids. The CDR3 DNA sequence: TGTGCCAGCAGCTCGTCGCGGCCCGGCTACACCTTC. Translated, it gives CASSSSRPGYTF. Drawing the rest from reference TRBV7-2 and TRBJ1-2, the complete variable domain is GAGVSQSPSNKVTEKGKDVELRCDPISGHTALYWYRQSLGQGLEFLIYFQGNSAPDKSGLPSDRFSAERTGGSVSTLTIQRTQQEDSAVYLCASSSSRPGYTFGSGTRLTVV.

This chain links TRBV20-1 with TRBJ1-1; TRBD1 matches at 7 bases. CDR3 length equals 14 residues. J was trimmed by 4 bases and V by 1 base; bases with no gene match: 6. Germline CDR1 and CDR2: DFQATT and SNEGSKA (reference sequence). The CDR3 sequence is CSARASTGPTEAFF. CDR3 DNA sequence: TGCAGTGCTAGAGCCTCGACAGGGCCCACTGAAGCTTTCTTT.

The chain is built from TRBV7-2 and TRBJ1-6, with 8 bases identical to TRBD1. With V trimmed by 2 bases and J by 9 bases, 12 bases remained unmatched. Germline V gives CDR1 SGHTA, CDR2 FQGNSA. The CDR3 contains 17 residues. The CDR3 nucleotides are TGTGCCAGCAGCTTATCCCTACAAGGACAGGGCCGTTCACCCCTCCACTTT. This encodes CASSLSLQGQGRSPLHF.

By share of the sample, this clonotype is medium-sized (0.01 to 0.1%). The V call is TRBV2, the J call TRBJ2-1; D remains ambiguous. The CDR3 is made up of 13 amino acids. Germline assignment: CDR1 SNHLY and CDR2 FYNNEI. Trimming cost V 8 bases and J 3 bases, with 11 bases left between them. The CDR3 protein is CASCDPNYNEQFF. The CDR3 nucleotides are TGTGCCAGCTGCGACCCTAACTACAATGAGCAGTTCTTC.